The 18 T cell receptor beta chains below all came from one sample that was sequenced in a study of T-cell memory formation after mild COVID-19. One entry per CDR3 protein results from TCRdb running MiXCR on the 5' RACE reads. The sample has 25,000 to 35,000 distinct CDR3 sequences; around 21% are singletons. Sequencing used PBMCs or a T cell subset sorted from them (not recorded which). These receptors came from an adult who had mild COVID-19 (a few samples of this study predate the infection). Cell type and time point are not known.

In this sample, this clonotype turned up many times. The rearrangement links TRBV7-9 to TRBJ1-4; possibly TRBD1 for D (6 bases). The V gene lost 2 bases and the J gene lost 5 bases, with 9 bases spanning the gap. Germline values: CDR1 SEHNR, CDR2 FQNEAQ (reference sequence). CDR3 length equals 14 residues. Here the CDR3 DNA reads TGTGCCAGCAGCTTAACAGGGAAGAATGAAAAACTGTTTTTT. It is translated as CASSLTGKNEKLFF.

This clonotype was counted many times. This chain's CDR3 is CASSPGAGYNTDTQYF. CDR3 DNA: TGTGCCAGCAGCCCCGGCGCGGGCTATAACACAGATACGCAGTATTTT. The J gene is TRBJ2-3, the V gene TRBV7-8; D is possibly TRBD2 (5 bases). The CDR3 is 16 residues long. Germline values: CDR1 SGHVS, CDR2 FQNEAQ. V gave up 5 bases and J gave up 2 bases, with 17 bases separating them.

The sample holds many counts of this clonotype. The chain uses TRBV14 and TRBJ2-1, with D hard to call. The germline gives CDR1 SGHDN, CDR2 FVKESK. This CDR3 comprises 12 residues. The V and J ends lost 0 bases and 13 bases respectively, with 10 bases between them. The CDR3 DNA reads TGTGCCAGCAGCCAAGATCGAGTTATTCAGTTCTTC. Residues: CASSQDRVIQFF.

The chain is built from TRBV5-6 and TRBJ2-7; TRBD1 aligns across 8 bases. V lost 3 bases to trimming and J lost 2 bases; unmatched junction nucleotides: 7. Germline V gene data show CDR1 as SGHDT and CDR2 as YYEEEE. The CDR3 spans 15 residues. CDR3 loop: CASSSPSDRAYEQYF. CDR3 nucleotide sequence: TGTGCCAGCAGCTCCCCATCGGACAGGGCCTACGAGCAGTACTTC.

In its sample, this clonotype was seen many times. CDR3 sequence reads: CSARENSQETQYF. The CDR3 nucleotides are TGCAGTGCTCGCGAGAACTCTCAAGAGACCCAGTACTTC. The V gene is TRBV20-1, the J gene TRBJ2-5; D not resolved. V lost 5 bases, J lost 2 bases, and 12 bases lay in between. The length of the CDR3 is 13 residues. The V gene's germline CDR1 is DFQATT and CDR2 SNEGSKA (reference sequence).

The chain joins TRBV7-9 to TRBJ2-7; D is unclear. The CDR3 runs to 12 residues. V was pared by 8 bases and J by 1 base, with 9 bases between. The germline V gene has CDR1 SEHNR and CDR2 FQNEAQ (reference sequence). Here the CDR3 DNA reads TGTGCCAGCGCCGGTACTTCCTACGAGCAGTACTTC. This codes for CASAGTSYEQYF. The full variable domain, completed using reference TRBV7-9 and TRBJ2-7, is DTGVSQNPRHKITKRGQNVTFRCDPISEHNRLYWYRQTLGQGPEFLTYFQNEAQLEKSRLLSDRFSAERPKGSFSTLEIQRTEQGDSAMYLCASAGTSYEQYFGPGTRLTVT.

This clonotype was seen repeatedly, ten times or more. The chain carries TRBV4-3 and TRBJ2-7; 11 positions match TRBD2. The V segment lost 2 bases and the J segment 5 bases; nucleotides outside the gene matches: 11. From germline, CDR1 is LGHNA and CDR2 YSLEER. There are 17 residues in the CDR3. The CDR3 DNA follows: TGCGCCAGCAGCCAACGAACAATAGCGGGAGGGCTTAACGAGCAGTACTTC. The encoded protein is CASSQRTIAGGLNEQYF.

There are many counts of this clonotype. V usage is TRBV5-1 and J usage is TRBJ1-2, with a weak D call TRBD1 (5 bases). Germline V lookup: CDR1 SGHRS, CDR2 YFSETQ. CDR3 length: 12 residues. Trimming removed 7 bases at V and 8 bases at J, with 15 bases between. CDR3 region: CASGGDARGYTF. In nucleotides, the CDR3 is TGCGCCAGCGGCGGGGACGCGCGGGGCTACACCTTC.

This clonotype came up many times. V gene TRBV25-1 combines with J gene TRBJ2-2; D gene uncertain. CDR3 length: 11 amino acids. The ends were cut back, 6 bases at V and 6 bases at J, with 5 bases in the middle. Germline V gives CDR1 MGHDK, CDR2 SYGVNS. CDR3 amino acids: CASRVAGELFF. DNA for the CDR3: TGTGCCAGCAGGGTCGCCGGGGAGCTGTTTTTT. Filled out from reference TRBV25-1 and TRBJ2-2, the complete variable domain reads EADIYQTPRYLVIGTGKKITLECSQTMGHDKMYWYQQDPGMELHLIHYSYGVNSTEKGDLSSESTVSRIRTEHFPLTLESARPSHTSQYLCASRVAGELFFGEGSRLTVL.

This clonotype was seen ten or more times. The chain links TRBV15 to TRBJ1-6; D gene uncertain. CDR3 size: 14 residues. V gave up 0 bases and J gave up 10 bases, with 10 bases separating them. Germline V gene lookup returns CDR1 LNHNV and CDR2 YYDKDF (reference sequence). This CDR3 is CATSRDTTESPLHF. CDR3 nucleotides: TGTGCCACCAGCAGAGATACTACGGAATCACCCCTCCACTTT.

The count of this clonotype is one. The rearrangement uses TRBV7-2 and TRBJ2-1, with D possibly being TRBD2 (6 bases). Trimming removed 8 bases at V and 8 bases at J, with 13 bases between. The V gene's germline CDR1 is SGHTA and CDR2 FQGNSA. This CDR3 is 12 amino acids long. CDR3 sequence (DNA): TGTGCCAGCGGACTACCTAGGGATGAGCAGTTCTTC. Translation: CASGLPRDEQFF.

The chain carries TRBV7-9 and TRBJ2-2; 8 nucleotides align to TRBD1. Germline V gene lookup returns CDR1 SEHNR and CDR2 FQNEAQ (reference sequence). V lost 3 bases, J lost 7 bases, and 7 bases stayed unmatched. The CDR3 is made up of 15 amino acids. In DNA, the CDR3 is TGTGCCAGCAGCTTCCAGGGGGCCAGAGGCGGGGAGCTGTTTTTT. This codes for CASSFQGARGGELFF.

This clonotype has just a few counts. This rearrangement joins TRBV30 to TRBJ1-4, with D perhaps matching TRBD1 (6 bases). Deletions cut 7 bases from V and 5 bases from J, with 14 bases between. Looked up from germline, CDR1 is GTSNPN and CDR2 is SVGIG (reference sequence). This CDR3 is built from 13 residues. CDR3 sequence (DNA): TGTGCCTCAAGCGGGGGGCCCAATGAAAAACTGTTTTTT. It yields the protein CASSGGPNEKLFF. The full variable domain, completed using reference TRBV30 and TRBJ1-4, is SQTIHQWPATLVQPVGSPLSLECTVEGTSNPNLYWYRQAAGRGLQLLFYSVGIGQISSEVPQNLSASRPQDRQFILSSKKLLLSDSGFYLCASSGGPNEKLFFGSGTQLSVL.

As for this clonotype: Possible read error: a much larger clone is one base away. V and J are TRBV5-1 and TRBJ2-7; tentative D call: TRBD2 (5 bases). Germline values: CDR1 SGHRS, CDR2 YFSETQ. V lost 1 base and J lost 0, with 11 bases in between. This CDR3 spans 15 amino acids. CDR3 in DNA: TGCGCCAGCAGCTTGTCCAGAGGGAGCTCCTACGAGCAGTACTTC. This sequence encodes CASSLSRGSSYEQYF.

V and J are TRBV7-8 and TRBJ1-2; maybe TRBD1 (6 bases). The CDR3 consists of 15 residues. V was pared by 5 bases and J by 4 bases, with 17 bases between. In germline, CDR1 is SGHVS, CDR2 FQNEAQ. Here the CDR3 DNA reads TGTGCCAGCAGCATTGGAAGGGGGGCCACCTATGGCTACACCTTC. Translation: CASSIGRGATYGYTF.

This clonotype was seen only a few times. This sequence joins TRBV12-3 or TRBV12-4 and TRBJ1-1; no firm D call. The CDR3 is made up of 14 amino acids. Trimming shortened V by 8 bases and J by 2 bases, and 15 bases separated the two germline ends. Here the CDR3 reads CASGTTVDNTEAFF. The CDR3 DNA follows: TGTGCCAGCGGTACCACAGTGGATAACACTGAAGCTTTCTTT.

This clonotype was observed at least ten times. The V and J genes are TRBV24-1 and TRBJ1-2; possible D gene TRBD1, 6 bases. Germline V lookup: CDR1 KGHDR, CDR2 SFDVKD. The V end lost 5 bases, the J end lost 6 bases, and 12 bases lay between the germline ends. The CDR3 has 13 residues. The chain's CDR3 is CATSGAGVDGYTF. In nucleotides, the CDR3 is TGTGCCACCAGTGGGGCAGGGGTAGATGGCTACACCTTC.

This clonotype was observed many times. The genes are TRBV7-2 and TRBJ1-5; D possibly corresponds to TRBD1 (5 bases). The CDR3 has 15 amino acids. CDR1 is SGHTA, CDR2 FQGNSA, per germline. Trimming stripped 3 bases from V and 0 bases from J, with 9 bases between. For the CDR3, the DNA is TGTGCCAGCAGCTTCGGAGGGACTAGCAATCAGCCCCAGCATTTT. As protein: CASSFGGTSNQPQHF.